This T cell receptor (beta chain) appears in the sequencing data of a study of T cell clones after liver transplantation. Study-wide context: Apart from a few HCV-positive recipients, transplants were for non-autoimmune, non-viral reasons. Draws occurred before transplant, before withdrawal, and after complete or failed withdrawal. Findings of the study overall: A significant post-transplant drop in circulating graft-donor-reactive CD4 TCRbeta sequences occurred in most of the 8 subjects.

In its sample, this clone was seen a few times. Its antigen remains unknown. This CDR3 has 16 residues. The germline CDR1 and CDR2 sequences are SGHNT and YENEEA. V lost 2 bases to trimming and J lost 2 bases; unmatched junction nucleotides: 6. Here immunoSEQ multiplex PCR was the method, and the copy in TCRdb shows in-frame clones only, minus some. The sample gives some 61,000 clones, 60% to 80% of which show up once; more than 7.5% is in the top ten. The chain carries TRBV11-3 and TRBJ1-5; 7 bases are shared with TRBD1. Here the sequenced sample was CD4+ T cells from blood, taken at the 22-month timepoint. The clonotype comes from a human patient who received a liver transplant. Some T cells may be the graft donor's. CDR3 sequence (DNA): TGTGCCAGCAGCTTAAGGCCGACAGGGCGCAATCAGCCCCAGCATTTT. Amino acids: CASSLRPTGRNQPQHF.